This T cell receptor beta chain was identified in a study of blood T cell repertoires in COVID-19. Looking at the study overall: Some COVID-19 samples were acute and others convalescent; all came from the United States, Italy and Spain. PBMCs, B-cell-depleted T cells, or T cells were the source of the cDNA or gDNA that made up the material.

Germline-derived CDR1 and CDR2 are SSHAT and FNYEAQ (reference sequence). The CDR3 extends over 16 amino acids. Concerning this clone: Sequence at one end of the junction differs from germline and may be a read error.

Sequencing used immunoSEQ multiplex PCR; TCRdb keeps in-frame clones, though not all of them. The repertoire includes over 250,000 clones, around 90% of them detected once, and 0.75% to 1% sits in the top ten. The TCR originated in a woman between 40 and 55 years old who had recovered from COVID-19. This sequence joins TRBV7-7 and TRBJ2-7, with 13 bases that match TRBD2. Specimen: peripheral blood. This CDR3 reads CASSLRTSGSPYEQYF. In DNA, the CDR3 is TGTGCTAGCAGCTTGAGGACTAGCGGGAGCCCCTACGAGCAGTACTTC.